This TCR beta chain stems from a study of shared clonotypes between healthy human individuals. Study-level findings and limits: Sharing across a few donors was seen in around 5.1% of naive CD4 clonotypes.

Method: immunoSEQ multiplex PCR; TCRdb's copy keeps in-frame clones and lacks some. There are hundreds of thousands of clones in the sample; approximately 96% occur only once, and 0.11% lies in the top ten. This clone was seen a single time. Its target is not known. The CDR3 is made up of 16 amino acids. With V trimmed by 4 bases and J by 6 bases, 13 bases remained unmatched. Germline V gene lookup returns CDR1 SGHRS and CDR2 YFSETQ. Naive CD8 cells lacked CD45RO and underwent positive selection for CCR7, leaving out terminally differentiated effector memory CD45RA+ cells. The sequencing sample was made of naive CD8+ T cells sorted from blood. The chain couples TRBV5-1 to TRBJ2-1, with TRBD2 matching over 7 bases. The TCR comes from a woman in her twenties or thirties in good health. This chain's CDR3 is CASSLDLAGFSNEQFF. The CDR3, as DNA: TGCGCCAGCAGCCTCGATTTAGCGGGTTTTTCCAATGAGCAGTTCTTC.